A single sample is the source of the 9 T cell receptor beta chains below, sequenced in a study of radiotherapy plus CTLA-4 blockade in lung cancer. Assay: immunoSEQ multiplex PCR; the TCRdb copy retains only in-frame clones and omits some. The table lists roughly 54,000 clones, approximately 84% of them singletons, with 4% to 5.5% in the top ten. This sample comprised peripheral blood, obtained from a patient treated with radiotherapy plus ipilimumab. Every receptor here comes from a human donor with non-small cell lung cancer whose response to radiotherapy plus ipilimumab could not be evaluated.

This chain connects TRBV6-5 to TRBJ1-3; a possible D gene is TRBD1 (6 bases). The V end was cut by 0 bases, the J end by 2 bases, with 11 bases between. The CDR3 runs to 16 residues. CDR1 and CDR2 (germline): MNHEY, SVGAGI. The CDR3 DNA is TGTGCCAGCAGTTACTCGAGGGCAGGGGCTGGAAACACCATATATTTT. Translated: CASSYSRAGAGNTIYF.

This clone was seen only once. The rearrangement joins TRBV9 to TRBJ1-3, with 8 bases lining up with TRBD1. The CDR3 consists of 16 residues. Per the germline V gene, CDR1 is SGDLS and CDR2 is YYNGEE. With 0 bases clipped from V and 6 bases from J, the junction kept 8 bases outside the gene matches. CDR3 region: CASSVGQGILANTIYF. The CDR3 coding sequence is TGTGCCAGCAGCGTAGGACAGGGGATATTAGCAAACACCATATATTTT.

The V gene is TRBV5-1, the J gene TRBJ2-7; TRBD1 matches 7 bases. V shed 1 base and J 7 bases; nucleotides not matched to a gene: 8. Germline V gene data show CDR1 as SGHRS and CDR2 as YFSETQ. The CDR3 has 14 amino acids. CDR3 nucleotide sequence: TGCGCCAGCAGCTTGACAGGGGCTCCGGGGGAGCAGTACTTC. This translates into CASSLTGAPGEQYF.

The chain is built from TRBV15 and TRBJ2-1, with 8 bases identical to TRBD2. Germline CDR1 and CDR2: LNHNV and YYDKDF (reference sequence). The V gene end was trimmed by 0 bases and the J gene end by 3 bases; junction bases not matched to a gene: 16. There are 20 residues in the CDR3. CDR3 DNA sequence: TGTGCCACCAGCAGAGATAGTTTTGCGGGGGGCCTCGGGAGCTACAATGAGCAGTTCTTC. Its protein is CATSRDSFAGGLGSYNEQFF.

The CDR3 protein is CATSRGQLNEKLFF. CDR3 DNA: TGTGCCACCAGCAGGGGACAGCTTAATGAAAAACTGTTTTTT. The J gene is TRBJ1-4, the V gene TRBV15; 7 nucleotides line up with TRBD1. The CDR3 sequence is 14 residues long. Trimming cost V 3 bases and J 4 bases; bases outside gene matches: 2. CDR1 and CDR2 from the germline V gene are LNHNV and YYDKDF (reference sequence).

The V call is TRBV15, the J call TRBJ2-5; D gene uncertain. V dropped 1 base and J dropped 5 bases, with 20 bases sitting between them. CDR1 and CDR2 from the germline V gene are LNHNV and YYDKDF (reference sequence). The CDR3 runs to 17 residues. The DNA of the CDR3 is TGTGCCACCAGCAGAGCAGCTTCGGCAGGCGTATGGGAGACCCAGTACTTC. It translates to CATSRAASAGVWETQYF.

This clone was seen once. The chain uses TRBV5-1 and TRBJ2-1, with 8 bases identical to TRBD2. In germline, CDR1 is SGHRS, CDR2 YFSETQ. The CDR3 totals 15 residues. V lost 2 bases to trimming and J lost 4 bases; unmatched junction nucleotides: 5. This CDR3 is CASSLGSSGYNEQFF. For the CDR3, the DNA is TGCGCCAGCAGCTTAGGCTCTAGCGGGTACAATGAGCAGTTCTTC.

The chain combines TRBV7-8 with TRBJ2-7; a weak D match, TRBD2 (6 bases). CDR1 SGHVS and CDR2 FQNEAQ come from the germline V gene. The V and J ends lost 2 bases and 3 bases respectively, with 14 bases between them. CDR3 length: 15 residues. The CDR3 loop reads CASSLRGGGYYEQYF. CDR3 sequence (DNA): TGTGCCAGCAGCTTACGCGGAGGAGGGTACTACGAGCAGTACTTC.

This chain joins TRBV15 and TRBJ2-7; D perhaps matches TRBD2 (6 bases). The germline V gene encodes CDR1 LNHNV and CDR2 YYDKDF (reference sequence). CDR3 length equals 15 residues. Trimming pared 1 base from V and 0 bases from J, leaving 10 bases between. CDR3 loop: CATSRGAGISYEQYF. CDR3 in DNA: TGTGCCACCAGCAGAGGGGCGGGAATCTCCTACGAGCAGTACTTC.